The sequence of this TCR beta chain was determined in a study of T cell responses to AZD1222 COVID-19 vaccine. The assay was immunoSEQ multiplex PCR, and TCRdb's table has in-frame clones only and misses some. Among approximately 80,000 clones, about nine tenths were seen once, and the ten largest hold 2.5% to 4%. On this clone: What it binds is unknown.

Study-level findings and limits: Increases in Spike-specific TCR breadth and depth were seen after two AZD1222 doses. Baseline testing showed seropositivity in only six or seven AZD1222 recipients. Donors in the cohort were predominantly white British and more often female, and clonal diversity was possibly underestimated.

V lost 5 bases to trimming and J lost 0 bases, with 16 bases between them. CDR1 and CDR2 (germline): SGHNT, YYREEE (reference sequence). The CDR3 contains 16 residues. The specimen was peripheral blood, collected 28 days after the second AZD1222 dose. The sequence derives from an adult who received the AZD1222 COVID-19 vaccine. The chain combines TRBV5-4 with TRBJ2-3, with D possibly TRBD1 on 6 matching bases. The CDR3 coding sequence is TGTGCCAGCAGTCCAAGACAGGAAGGAAGCACAGATACGCAGTATTTT. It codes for CASSPRQEGSTDTQYF.